This record looks at one T cell receptor (beta chain) sequence and its context. Its antigen remains unknown. The study ran its PCR with 60 Vbeta and 13 Jbeta primers. TCRdb's copy holds only in-frame clones and misses some; the assay was immunoSEQ multiplex PCR. The profile covers about 160,000 clones, with more than 65% appearing a single time and approximately 1.4% taken by the ten largest. The data belong to a study of cytomegalovirus exposure and HLA in healthy donors. The study's findings and limits: A later analysis reportedly found fewer N-insertions in an Asian-associated ancestry cluster than the approximately 700-donor mean. Common viral pathogens seemed, in a later analysis, to connect with several of the most significant clusters. Some public TCRs appeared in many individuals, while most sequences were rare. In an earlier analysis, most TCR beta V segments were productive about 87% or about 30% of the time.

CDR1 and CDR2 (germline): LNHNV, YYDKDF (reference sequence). Losses at the gene ends were 5 bases for V and 7 bases for J; bases not matched to a gene: 14. The CDR3 is made up of 16 amino acids. Sequenced material: PBMCs. This sequence joins TRBV15 and TRBJ2-1; 7 nucleotides align to TRBD2. The receptor was derived from a man younger than 40 in good health and CMV-seronegative. The CDR3 is CATSPTSGGSGNEQFF. Written as DNA, the CDR3 is TGTGCCACCAGCCCCACCTCGGGCGGGAGTGGGAATGAGCAGTTCTTC. Together with reference TRBV15 and TRBJ2-1, the CDR3 gives the full variable domain: DAMVIQNPRYQVTQFGKPVTLSCSQTLNHNVMYWYQQKSSQAPKLLFHYYDKDFNNEADTPDNFQSRRPNTSFCFLDIRSPGLGDTAMYLCATSPTSGGSGNEQFFGPGTRLTVL.